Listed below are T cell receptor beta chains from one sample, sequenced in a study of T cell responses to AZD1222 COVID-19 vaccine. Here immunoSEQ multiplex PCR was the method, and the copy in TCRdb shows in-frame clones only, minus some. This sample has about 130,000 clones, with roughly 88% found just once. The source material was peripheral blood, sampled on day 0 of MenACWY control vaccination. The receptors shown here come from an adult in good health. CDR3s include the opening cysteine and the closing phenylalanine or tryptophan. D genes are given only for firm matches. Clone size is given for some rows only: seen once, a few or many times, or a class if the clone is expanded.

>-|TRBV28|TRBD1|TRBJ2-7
CASSLGQAHYEQYF
TGTGCCAGCAGTTTGGGACAGGCCCACTACGAGCAGTACTTC
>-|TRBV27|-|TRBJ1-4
CASSSHAGPNEKLFF
TGTGCCAGCAGTTCCCACGCGGGCCCGAATGAAAAACTGTTTTTT
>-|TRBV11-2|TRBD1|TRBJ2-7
CASSSWTGPKIYEQYF
TGTGCCAGCAGCTCCTGGACAGGGCCTAAGATCTACGAGCAGTACTTC
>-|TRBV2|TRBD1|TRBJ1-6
CATRTGGDSPLHF
TGTGCCACACGGACAGGGGGGGATTCACCCCTCCACTTT
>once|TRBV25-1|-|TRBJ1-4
CASSDLGVANEKLFF
TGTGCCAGCAGTGATTTAGGGGTGGCTAATGAAAAACTGTTTTTT
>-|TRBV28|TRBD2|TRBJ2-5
CASKLAGGQETQYF
TGTGCCAGCAAGCTAGCGGGGGGGCAAGAGACCCAGTACTTC
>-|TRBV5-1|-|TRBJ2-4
CASSLALRDNIQYF
TGCGCCAGCAGCTTGGCGTTGCGGGATAACATTCAGTACTTC
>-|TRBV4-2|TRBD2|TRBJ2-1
CASSLRTSGSSDEQFF
TGTGCCAGCAGCCTGAGGACTAGCGGGTCAAGCGATGAGCAGTTCTTC
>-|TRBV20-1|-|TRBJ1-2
CSAPSYGYTF
TGCAGTGCTCCCTCTTATGGCTACACCTTC
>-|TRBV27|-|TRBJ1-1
CASSPDVGTEAFF
TGTGCCAGCAGTCCCGACGTTGGAACTGAAGCTTTCTTT
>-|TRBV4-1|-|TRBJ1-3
CASSQATAGSGNTIYF
TGCGCCAGCAGCCAAGCGACGGCGGGCTCTGGAAACACCATATATTTT
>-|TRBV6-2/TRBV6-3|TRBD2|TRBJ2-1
CASSYTPGGSYSYNEQFF
TGTGCCAGCAGTTACACCCCGGGAGGGTCGTACTCCTACAATGAGCAGTTCTTC
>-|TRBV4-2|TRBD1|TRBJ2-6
CASNPGQGASGANVLTF
TGTGCCAGCAACCCCGGGCAGGGGGCATCTGGGGCCAACGTCCTGACTTTC
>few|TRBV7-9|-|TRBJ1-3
CASSLGTKDSGNTIYF
TGTGCCAGCAGCTTAGGGACAAAGGATTCGGGGAACACCATATATTTT
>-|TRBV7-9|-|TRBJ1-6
CASSGGYGAYNSPLHF
TGTGCCAGCAGCGGGGGCTACGGCGCCTATAATTCACCCCTCCACTTT
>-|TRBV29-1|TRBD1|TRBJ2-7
CSVGGQGDPYEQYF
TGCAGCGTGGGGGGACAGGGTGATCCCTACGAGCAGTACTTC
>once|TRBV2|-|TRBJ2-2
CASLKGLLGELFF
TGTGCCAGCCTTAAAGGCCTGCTTGGGGAGCTGTTTTTT
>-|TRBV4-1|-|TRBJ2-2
CASSQNRFAVGELFF
TGCGCCAGCAGCCAAAATAGGTTCGCGGTCGGGGAGCTGTTTTTT
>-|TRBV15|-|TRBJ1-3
CATRTHSGNTIYF
TGTGCCACCCGCACCCACTCTGGAAACACCATATATTTT
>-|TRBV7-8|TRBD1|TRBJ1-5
CASSPGQGDNQPQHF
TGTGCCAGCAGCCCGGGACAGGGTGACAATCAGCCCCAGCATTTT
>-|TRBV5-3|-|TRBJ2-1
CARSLAPPCRSANEQFF
TGTGCCAGAAGCTTGGCGCCCCCGTGTAGGTCTGCGAATGAGCAGTTCTTC
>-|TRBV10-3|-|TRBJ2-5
CAIRGASTHQETQYF
TGTGCCATCAGGGGGGCTAGCACACACCAAGAGACCCAGTACTTC
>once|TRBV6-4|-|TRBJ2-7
CASSERAGSYEQYF
TGTGCCAGCAGTGAGAGGGCCGGCTCCTACGAGCAGTACTTC
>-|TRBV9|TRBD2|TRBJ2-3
CASSVGTSLPDTQYF
TGTGCCAGCAGCGTAGGGACTAGCCTGCCAGATACGCAGTATTTT
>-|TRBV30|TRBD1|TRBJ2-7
CAWGTGGSYEQYF
TGTGCCTGGGGGACAGGGGGGTCCTACGAGCAGTACTTC
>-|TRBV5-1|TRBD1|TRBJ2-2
CASRITGVGTGELFF
TGCGCCAGCAGGATTACAGGGGTAGGCACCGGGGAGCTGTTTTTT
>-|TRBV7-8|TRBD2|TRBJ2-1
CASSRDVGTSRNEQFF
TGTGCCAGCAGCCGAGACGTCGGGACTAGTCGAAATGAGCAGTTCTTC
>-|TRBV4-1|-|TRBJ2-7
CASSQRFGRSYEQYF
TGCGCCAGCAGCCAACGTTTTGGTAGGTCCTACGAGCAGTACTTC
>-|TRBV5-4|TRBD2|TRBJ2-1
CASSFRLAGSYNEQFF
TGTGCCAGCAGCTTCCGACTAGCGGGGTCCTACAATGAGCAGTTCTTC
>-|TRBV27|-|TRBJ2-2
CASSLSGRVNTGELFF
TGTGCCAGCAGTTTATCGGGCAGGGTGAACACCGGGGAGCTGTTTTTT
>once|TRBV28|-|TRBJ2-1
CASSFITRGNEQFF
TGTGCCAGCAGTTTCATAACGAGAGGTAATGAGCAGTTCTTC
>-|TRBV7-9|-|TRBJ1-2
CASSLWGTSGVIYYGYTF
TGTGCCAGCAGCTTATGGGGAACGTCCGGCGTAATCTACTATGGCTACACCTTC
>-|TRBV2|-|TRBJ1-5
CASSERPQYQPQHF
TGTGCCAGCAGTGAACGTCCACAGTATCAGCCCCAGCATTTT
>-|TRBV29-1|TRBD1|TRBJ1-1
CSVDRQGANTEAFF
TGCAGCGTTGATAGGCAGGGGGCCAACACTGAAGCTTTCTTT
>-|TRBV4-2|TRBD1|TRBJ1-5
CASSHDRDRVTQPQHF
TGTGCCAGCAGCCATGACCGGGACAGGGTTACTCAGCCCCAGCATTTT
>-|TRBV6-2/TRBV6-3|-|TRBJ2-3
CASSDLRTGDTQYF
TGTGCCAGCAGCGACTTAAGGACTGGGGATACGCAGTATTTT
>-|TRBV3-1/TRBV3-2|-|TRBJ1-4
CASSLAGPRDEELFF
TGTGCCAGCAGCCTCGCCGGGCCGCGAGATGAGGAACTGTTTTTT
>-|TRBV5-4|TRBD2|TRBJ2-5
CASSFSGRVQETQYF
TGTGCCAGCAGCTTTAGCGGGCGGGTCCAAGAGACCCAGTACTTC
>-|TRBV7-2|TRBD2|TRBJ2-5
CASSLANGGMRTQYF
TGTGCCAGCAGCTTAGCGAACGGGGGGATGAGGACCCAGTACTTC
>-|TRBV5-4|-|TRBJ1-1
CASSLDPVLDTEAFF
TGTGCCAGCAGCTTGGACCCGGTATTGGACACTGAAGCTTTCTTT
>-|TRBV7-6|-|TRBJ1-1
CASSHLQGMNTEAFF
TGTGCCAGCAGCCACCTGCAGGGCATGAACACTGAAGCTTTCTTT
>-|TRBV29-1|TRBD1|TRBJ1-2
CSVATGEGGYTF
TGCAGCGTCGCGACAGGGGAAGGTGGCTACACCTTC
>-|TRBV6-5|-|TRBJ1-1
CASTRAKGTEAFF
TGTGCCAGCACAAGAGCGAAGGGGACTGAAGCTTTCTTT
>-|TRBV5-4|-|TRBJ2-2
CASSPPSAGGTGELFF
TGTGCCAGCAGCCCCCCCTCGGCGGGCGGCACCGGGGAGCTGTTTTTT
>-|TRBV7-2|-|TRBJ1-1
CASSLRGYDTEAFF
TGTGCCAGCAGCTTAAGGGGTTACGACACTGAAGCTTTCTTT
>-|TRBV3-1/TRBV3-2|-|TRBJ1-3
CASSQENRAGNTIYF
TGTGCCAGCAGCCAAGAGAACAGGGCTGGAAACACCATATATTTT
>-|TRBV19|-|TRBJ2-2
CASSISGINTGELFF
TGTGCCAGTAGTATCTCCGGGATAAACACCGGGGAGCTGTTTTTT